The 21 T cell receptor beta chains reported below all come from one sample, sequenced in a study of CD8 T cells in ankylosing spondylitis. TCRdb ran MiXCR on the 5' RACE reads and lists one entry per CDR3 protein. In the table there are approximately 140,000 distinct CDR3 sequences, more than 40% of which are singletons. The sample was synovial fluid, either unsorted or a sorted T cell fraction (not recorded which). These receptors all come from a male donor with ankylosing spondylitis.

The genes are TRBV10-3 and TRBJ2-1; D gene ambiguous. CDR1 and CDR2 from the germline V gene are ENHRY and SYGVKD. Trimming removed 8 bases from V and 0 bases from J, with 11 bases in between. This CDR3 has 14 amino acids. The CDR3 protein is CAIRPRSSYNEQFF. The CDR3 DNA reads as TGTGCCATCCGCCCCAGGAGCTCCTACAATGAGCAGTTCTTC.

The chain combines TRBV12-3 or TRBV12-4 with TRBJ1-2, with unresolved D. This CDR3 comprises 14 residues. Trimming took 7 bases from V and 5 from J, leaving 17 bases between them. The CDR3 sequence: CASINTEEGYGYTF. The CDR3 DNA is TGTGCCAGCATTAACACCGAAGAGGGATATGGCTACACCTTC.

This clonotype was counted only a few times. CDR3: CASSIRTSGSHNEQFF. DNA of the CDR3: TGTGCCAGCAGCATAAGGACTAGCGGGAGCCACAATGAGCAGTTCTTC. The chain has TRBV11-1 and TRBJ2-1; 13 positions match TRBD2. V gave up 5 bases and J gave up 5 bases; unmatched junction bases: 6. Per the germline V gene, CDR1 is SGHAT and CDR2 is FQDESV (reference sequence). This CDR3 is built from 16 residues. Filled out from reference TRBV11-1 and TRBJ2-1, the complete variable domain reads EAEVAQSPRYKITEKSQAVAFWCDPISGHATLYWYRQILGQGPELLVQFQDESVVDDSQLPKDRFSAERLKGVDSTLKIQPAELGDSAMYLCASSIRTSGSHNEQFFGPGTRLTVL.

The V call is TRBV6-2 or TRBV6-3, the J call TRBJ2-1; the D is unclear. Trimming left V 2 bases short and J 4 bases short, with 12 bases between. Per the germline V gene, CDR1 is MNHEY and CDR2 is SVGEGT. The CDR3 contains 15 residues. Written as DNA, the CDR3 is TGTGCCAGCAGTTACGAGCCGGTGACATACAATGAGCAGTTCTTC. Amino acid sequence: CASSYEPVTYNEQFF.

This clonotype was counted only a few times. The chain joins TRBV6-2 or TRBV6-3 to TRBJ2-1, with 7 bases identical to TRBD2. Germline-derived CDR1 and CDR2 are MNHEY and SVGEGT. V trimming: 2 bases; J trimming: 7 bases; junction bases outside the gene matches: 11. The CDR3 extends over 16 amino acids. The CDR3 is CASSYSAGVISNEQFF. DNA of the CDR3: TGTGCCAGCAGTTACAGTGCGGGAGTAATCTCGAATGAGCAGTTCTTC.

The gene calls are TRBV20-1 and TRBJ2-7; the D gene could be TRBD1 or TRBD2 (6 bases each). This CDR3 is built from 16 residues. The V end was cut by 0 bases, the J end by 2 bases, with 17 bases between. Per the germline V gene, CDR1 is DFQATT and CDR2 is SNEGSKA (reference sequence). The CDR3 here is CSARDTPGGGTYEQYF. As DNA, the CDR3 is TGCAGTGCTAGAGATACCCCCGGGGGCGGGACCTACGAGCAGTACTTC.

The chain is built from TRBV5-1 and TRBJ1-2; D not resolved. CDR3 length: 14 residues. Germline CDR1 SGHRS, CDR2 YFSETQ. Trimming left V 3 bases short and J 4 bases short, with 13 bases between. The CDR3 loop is CASSSRTLAYGYTF. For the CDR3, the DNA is TGCGCCAGCAGCTCAAGGACCTTGGCCTATGGCTACACCTTC.

The CDR3, as DNA: TGTGCCAGCAGCCAAGTAATGTTGCTGACTACAGTCAATCAGCCCCAGCATTTT. Its protein is CASSQVMLLTTVNQPQHF. This chain joins TRBV4-2 and TRBJ1-5; D ambiguous. V lost 1 base and J 3 bases, leaving 19 bases between the germline ends. The CDR3 has 18 residues. Germline CDR1 reads LGHNA; CDR2 reads YNFKEQ.

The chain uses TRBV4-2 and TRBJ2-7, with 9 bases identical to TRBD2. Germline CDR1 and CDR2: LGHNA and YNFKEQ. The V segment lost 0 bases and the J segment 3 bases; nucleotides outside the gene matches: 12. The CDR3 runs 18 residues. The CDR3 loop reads CASSQDYTSGRPYYEQYF. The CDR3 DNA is TGTGCCAGCAGCCAAGATTATACGAGCGGGAGGCCTTACTACGAGCAGTACTTC.

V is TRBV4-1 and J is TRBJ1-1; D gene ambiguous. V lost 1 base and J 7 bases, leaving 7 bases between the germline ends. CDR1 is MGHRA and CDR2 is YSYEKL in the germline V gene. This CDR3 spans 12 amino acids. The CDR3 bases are TGCGCCAGCAGCCAAGGGCCTGGTGAAGCTTTCTTT. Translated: CASSQGPGEAFF.

CDR3 bases: TGTGCCAGCAGTTGGGGCAATGAGCAGTTCTTC. Translated: CASSWGNEQFF. V usage is TRBV12-3 or TRBV12-4 and J usage is TRBJ2-1; D gene unclear. This CDR3 region has 11 residues. V shed 4 bases and J shed 6 bases, with 4 bases lying between them.

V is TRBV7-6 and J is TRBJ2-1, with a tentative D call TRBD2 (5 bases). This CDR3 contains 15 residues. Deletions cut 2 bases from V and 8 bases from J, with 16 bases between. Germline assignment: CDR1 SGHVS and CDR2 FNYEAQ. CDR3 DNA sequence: TGTGCCAGCAGCTTATATCGGGGTACGTGGGATGAGCAGTTCTTC. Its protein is CASSLYRGTWDEQFF.

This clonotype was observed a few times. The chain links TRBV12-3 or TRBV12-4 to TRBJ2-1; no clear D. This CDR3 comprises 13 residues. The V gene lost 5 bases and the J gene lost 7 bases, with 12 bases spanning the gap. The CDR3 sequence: CASSRPIRNEQFF. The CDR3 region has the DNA TGTGCCAGCAGTCGCCCGATTCGAAATGAGCAGTTCTTC.

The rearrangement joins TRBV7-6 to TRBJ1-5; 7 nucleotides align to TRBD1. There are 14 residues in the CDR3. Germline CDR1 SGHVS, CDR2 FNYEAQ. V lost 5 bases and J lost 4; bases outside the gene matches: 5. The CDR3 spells CASSPGQTNQPQHF. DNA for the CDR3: TGTGCCAGCAGCCCGGGACAGACAAATCAGCCCCAGCATTTT.

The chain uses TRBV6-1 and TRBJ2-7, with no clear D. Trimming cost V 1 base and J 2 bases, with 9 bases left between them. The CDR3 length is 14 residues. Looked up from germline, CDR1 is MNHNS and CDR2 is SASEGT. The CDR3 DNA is TGTGCCAGCAGTGAAGGATGGCCCCCCTACGAGCAGTACTTC. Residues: CASSEGWPPYEQYF.

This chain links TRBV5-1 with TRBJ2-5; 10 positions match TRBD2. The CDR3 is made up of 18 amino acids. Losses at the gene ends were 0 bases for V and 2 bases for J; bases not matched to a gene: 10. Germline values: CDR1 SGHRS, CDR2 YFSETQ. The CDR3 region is CASSLGGLARIEQETQYF. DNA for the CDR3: TGCGCCAGCAGCTTGGGGGGACTAGCGCGCATAGAACAAGAGACCCAGTACTTC.

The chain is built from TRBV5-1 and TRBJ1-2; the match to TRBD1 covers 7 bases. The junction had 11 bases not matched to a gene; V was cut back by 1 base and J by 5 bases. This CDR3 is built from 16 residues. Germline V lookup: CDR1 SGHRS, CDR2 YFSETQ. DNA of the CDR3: TGCGCCAGCAGCTTGCCCCCCCGGGGACAGAGTTATGGCTACACCTTC. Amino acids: CASSLPPRGQSYGYTF.

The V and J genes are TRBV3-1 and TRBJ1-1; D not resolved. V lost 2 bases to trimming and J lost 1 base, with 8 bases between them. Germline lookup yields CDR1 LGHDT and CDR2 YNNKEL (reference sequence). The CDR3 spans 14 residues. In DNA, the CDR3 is TGTGCCAGCAGCCAACTCCGGTCGAACACTGAAGCTTTCTTT. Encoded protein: CASSQLRSNTEAFF.

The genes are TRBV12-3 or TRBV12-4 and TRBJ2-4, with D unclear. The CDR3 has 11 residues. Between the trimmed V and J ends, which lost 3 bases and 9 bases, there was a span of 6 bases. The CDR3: CASSFFGIQYF. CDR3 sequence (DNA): TGTGCCAGCAGTTTCTTTGGCATTCAGTACTTC.

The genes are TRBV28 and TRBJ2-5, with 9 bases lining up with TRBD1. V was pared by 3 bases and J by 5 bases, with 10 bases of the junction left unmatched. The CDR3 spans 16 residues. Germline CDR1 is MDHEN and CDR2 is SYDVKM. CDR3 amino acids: CASSLYRGRFWETQYF. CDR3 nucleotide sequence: TGTGCCAGCAGTTTGTACAGGGGGCGTTTTTGGGAGACCCAGTACTTC. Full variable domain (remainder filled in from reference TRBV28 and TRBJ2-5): DVKVTQSSRYLVKRTGEKVFLECVQDMDHENMFWYRQDPGLGLRLIYFSYDVKMKEKGDIPEGYSVSREKKERFSLILESASTNQTSMYLCASSLYRGRFWETQYFGPGTRLLVL.

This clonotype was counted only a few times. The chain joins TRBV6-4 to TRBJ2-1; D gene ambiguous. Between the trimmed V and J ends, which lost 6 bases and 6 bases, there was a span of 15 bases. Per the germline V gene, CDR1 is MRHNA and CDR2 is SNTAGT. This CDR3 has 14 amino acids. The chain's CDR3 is CASSPSESPNEQFF. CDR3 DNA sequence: TGTGCCAGCAGCCCAAGTGAATCCCCCAATGAGCAGTTCTTC.